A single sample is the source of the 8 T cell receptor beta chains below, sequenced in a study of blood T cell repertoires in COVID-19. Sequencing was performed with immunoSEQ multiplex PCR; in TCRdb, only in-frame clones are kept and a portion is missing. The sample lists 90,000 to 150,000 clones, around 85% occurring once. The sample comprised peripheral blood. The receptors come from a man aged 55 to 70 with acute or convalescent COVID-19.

The CDR3: CASSLAPTSGSSNEQFF. The CDR3 DNA sequence: TGTGCCAGCAGCTTAGCCCCGACTAGCGGGAGTTCAAATGAGCAGTTCTTC. The chain employs TRBV7-6 and TRBJ2-1; TRBD2 aligns across 12 bases. The CDR3 runs to 17 residues. Germline V gives CDR1 SGHVS, CDR2 FNYEAQ. The V and J ends lost 0 bases and 7 bases, in that order; junction bases with no gene match: 7. The variable domain in full, with the rest retrieved from reference TRBV7-6 and TRBJ2-1, is GAGVSQSPRYKVTKRGQDVALRCDPISGHVSLYWYRQALGQGPEFLTYFNYEAQQDKSGLPNDRFSAERPEGSISTLTIQRTEQRDSAMYRCASSLAPTSGSSNEQFFGPGTRLTVL.

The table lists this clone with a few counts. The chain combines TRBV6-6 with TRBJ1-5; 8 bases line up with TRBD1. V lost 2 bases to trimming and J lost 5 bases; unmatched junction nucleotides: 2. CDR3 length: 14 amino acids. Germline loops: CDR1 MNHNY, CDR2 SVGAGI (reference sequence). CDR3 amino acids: CASSYTTGDQPQHF. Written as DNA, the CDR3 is TGTGCCAGCAGTTACACGACAGGGGATCAGCCCCAGCATTTT.

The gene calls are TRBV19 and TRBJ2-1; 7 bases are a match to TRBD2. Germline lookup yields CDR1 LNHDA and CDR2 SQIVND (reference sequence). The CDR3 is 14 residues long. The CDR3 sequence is CASGWSSGNNEQFF. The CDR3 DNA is TGTGCAAGTGGTTGGTCTAGCGGTAACAATGAGCAGTTCTTC.

In nucleotides, the CDR3 is TGTGCCAGCAGCCAAGGGACAGACCCCTCCTACGAGCAGTACTTC. Translated, it gives CASSQGTDPSYEQYF. The chain is built from TRBV14 and TRBJ2-7, with D perhaps TRBD1 (6 bases). Germline CDR1 and CDR2: SGHDN and FVKESK. The V and J ends lost 1 base and 0 bases respectively, with 10 bases between them. The CDR3 spans 15 residues.

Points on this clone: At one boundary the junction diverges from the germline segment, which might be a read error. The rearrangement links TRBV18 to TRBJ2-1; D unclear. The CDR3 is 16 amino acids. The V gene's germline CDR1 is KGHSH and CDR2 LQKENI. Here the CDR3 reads CASSSPTENSYNEQFF. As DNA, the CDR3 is TGTGCCAGCTCATCACCAACAGAAAACTCCTACAATGAGCAGTTCTTC.

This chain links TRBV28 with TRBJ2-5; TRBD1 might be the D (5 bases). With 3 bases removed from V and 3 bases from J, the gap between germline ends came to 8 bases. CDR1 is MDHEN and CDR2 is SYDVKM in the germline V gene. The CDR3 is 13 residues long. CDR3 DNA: TGTGCCAGCAGTTTGATAGGGGAAGAGACCCAGTACTTC. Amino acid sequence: CASSLIGEETQYF.

CDR3 in amino acids: CASSEGGSGNTIYF. The CDR3 region has the DNA TGTGCCAGCAGCGAAGGGGGTTCTGGAAACACCATATATTTT. The V call is TRBV7-6, the J call TRBJ1-3; D may be TRBD1 (6 bases). The CDR3 covers 14 residues. Germline V gene lookup returns CDR1 SGHVS and CDR2 FNYEAQ. The V and J ends lost 5 bases and 1 base respectively, with 9 bases between them.

CDR3 residues: CASSRDYASYEQYF. The CDR3 bases are TGTGCCAGCAGCAGGGACTACGCGAGCTACGAGCAGTACTTC. The chain joins TRBV2 to TRBJ2-7; 7 bases align to TRBD2. The germline V gene encodes CDR1 SNHLY and CDR2 FYNNEI. This CDR3 has 14 amino acids. J lost 3 bases, V lost 6 bases, and 8 bases had no gene match.